Below are 27 T cell receptor beta chains sequenced from a single sample in a study of cytomegalovirus exposure and HLA in healthy donors. A multiplex PCR was run with 60 Vbeta primers and 13 Jbeta primers. Assay used: immunoSEQ multiplex PCR; TCRdb lists only in-frame clones, some missing. The profile covers some 190,000 clones, with over 65% appearing a single time and 1.5% to 2% taken by the ten largest. Specimen: PBMCs. Receptors were obtained from a man aged 18 to 30 in good health and CMV-seronegative.

The gene calls are TRBV27 and TRBJ1-2; perhaps TRBD1 as D (6 bases). The CDR3 is 13 amino acids. The ends were cut back, 8 bases at V and 4 bases at J, with 14 bases in the middle. Germline V gene lookup returns CDR1 MNHEY and CDR2 SMNVEV (reference sequence). CDR3 coding DNA: TGTGCCAGCGGGTTGGGGGCTCGCTATGGCTACACCTTC. It translates to CASGLGARYGYTF.

This chain joins TRBV5-1 and TRBJ2-7; 7 nucleotides line up with TRBD1. CDR1 is SGHRS and CDR2 is YFSETQ in the germline V gene. The CDR3 totals 14 residues. Losses at the gene ends were 0 bases for V and 2 bases for J; bases not matched to a gene: 2. The CDR3 coding sequence is TGCGCCAGCAGCTTGGTTACAGGGGCCTACGAGCAGTACTTC. Translated, it gives CASSLVTGAYEQYF.

The chain has TRBV4-2 and TRBJ2-7; 13 nucleotides match TRBD2. The ends lost 4 bases at V and 5 bases at J; junction bases unmatched: 8. CDR3 length: 16 residues. Germline CDR1 and CDR2: LGHNA and YNFKEQ. CDR3 in DNA: TGTGCCAGCAGCCGGAAGACTAGCGGGGGGCGAGACGAGCAGTACTTC. Translation: CASSRKTSGGRDEQYF.

This clone was observed a few times. The rearrangement uses TRBV5-4 and TRBJ2-7; 8 nucleotides match TRBD2. This CDR3 has 15 residues. Germline loops: CDR1 SGHNT, CDR2 YYREEE (reference sequence). Trimming at V came to 5 bases and at J to 3 bases, leaving 10 bases not matched to a gene. DNA of the CDR3: TGTGCCAGCAGGACCGGCACTAGCGGCTTCTACGAGCAGTACTTC. Encoded protein: CASRTGTSGFYEQYF.

CDR3 sequence (DNA): TGTGCCAGCAGTCAGACAGTCCAAGAGACCCAGTACTTC. Translating gives CASSQTVQETQYF. The chain is built from TRBV7-3 and TRBJ2-5; D is possibly TRBD1 (5 bases). CDR3 size: 13 residues. The germline CDR1 and CDR2 sequences are SGHTA and FQGTGA. Trimming stripped 6 bases from V and 1 base from J, with 9 bases between.

This sequence joins TRBV7-3 and TRBJ2-1; 10 bases line up with TRBD1. Trimming cost V 5 bases and J 0 bases; bases outside gene matches: 1. There are 15 residues in the CDR3. CDR1 is SGHTA and CDR2 is FQGTGA in the germline V gene. This chain's CDR3 is CASSRDRGSYNEQFF. The CDR3 coding sequence is TGTGCCAGCAGCCGGGACAGGGGCTCCTACAATGAGCAGTTCTTC.

V gene TRBV7-3 combines with J gene TRBJ2-1; TRBD1 matches at 7 bases. After removal of 3 bases from V and 12 bases from J, the junction contained 5 bases not matched to a gene. Germline loops: CDR1 SGHTA, CDR2 FQGTGA. CDR3 length: 12 residues. In nucleotides, the CDR3 is TGTGCCAGCAGCTTGACAGGGACCCCGCAGTTCTTC. This encodes CASSLTGTPQFF.

The rearrangement joins TRBV6-5 to TRBJ1-5; 9 bases line up with TRBD1. The CDR3 loop spans 15 amino acids. The germline gives CDR1 MNHEY, CDR2 SVGAGI. Trimming at V came to 6 bases and at J to 6 bases, leaving 9 bases not matched to a gene. CDR3 nucleotide sequence: TGTGCCAGCAGACCCATAACAGGGGGCAGTCAGCCCCAGCATTTT. Translating gives CASRPITGGSQPQHF.

A few counts support this clone. The chain couples TRBV9 to TRBJ1-1; D not certain. Germline assignment: CDR1 SGDLS and CDR2 YYNGEE. Trimming stripped 2 bases from V and 2 bases from J, with 7 bases between. The CDR3 runs to 13 residues. CDR3 DNA sequence: TGTGCCAGCAGCGTTTCCCTAAACACTGAAGCTTTCTTT. It specifies CASSVSLNTEAFF.

CDR3 nucleotides: TGTGCCAGCAGCCCCTCCGGGACTAGCGCATACAATGAGCAGTTCTTC. It translates to CASSPSGTSAYNEQFF. The gene calls are TRBV5-4 and TRBJ2-1, with 10 bases lining up with TRBD2. The CDR3 has 16 amino acids. Unmatched junction bases numbered 8, after V lost 4 bases and J lost 4 bases. Germline CDR1 SGHNT, CDR2 YYREEE (reference sequence).

The chain joins TRBV5-6 to TRBJ1-2, with TRBD1 as a possible D gene (6 bases). The CDR3 is made up of 14 amino acids. The V end lost 6 bases, the J end lost 3 bases, and 15 bases lay between the germline ends. Germline V CDR1 and CDR2: SGHDT, YYEEEE. CDR3: CASIRTGTDYGYTF. CDR3 nucleotides: TGTGCCAGCATCCGAACAGGGACGGACTATGGCTACACCTTC.

The CDR3 sequence: CASSQGISGETQYF. DNA for the CDR3: TGTGCCAGCAGCCAAGGGATCTCGGGGGAGACCCAGTACTTC. The chain carries TRBV14 and TRBJ2-5; weak D call: TRBD2 (5 bases). The CDR3 loop spans 14 amino acids. CDR1 and CDR2 (germline): SGHDN, FVKESK. Trimming shortened V by 1 base and J by 5 bases, and 11 bases separated the two germline ends.

The chain recombines TRBV7-9 with TRBJ1-2; D ambiguous. The CDR3 has 14 amino acids. V was clipped by 5 bases and J by 8 bases, with 18 bases between them. Germline CDR1 SEHNR, CDR2 FQNEAQ (reference sequence). The CDR3, as DNA: TGTGCCAGCAGCCCGGCGGGGAGGGTAGAAGGCTACACCTTC. Protein product: CASSPAGRVEGYTF.

This clone is a singleton in its sample. J is TRBJ2-3 and V is TRBV27, with 10 bases aligning to TRBD2. V lost 3 bases and J lost 2; bases outside the gene matches: 5. CDR3 length: 16 residues. CDR1 and CDR2 (germline): MNHEY, SMNVEV (reference sequence). For the CDR3, the DNA is TGTGCCAGCAGTTTGGGTCTAGCGGGAGCCACAGATACGCAGTATTTT. Its protein is CASSLGLAGATDTQYF.

The rearrangement joins TRBV28 to TRBJ1-1, with D perhaps TRBD1 (6 bases). The CDR3 extends over 13 amino acids. Germline assignment: CDR1 MDHEN and CDR2 SYDVKM. V was shortened by 4 bases and J by 3 bases, with 9 bases between the two germline ends. This chain's CDR3 is CASSSQGYTEAFF. The CDR3 coding sequence is TGTGCCAGCAGTTCACAGGGTTACACTGAAGCTTTCTTT.

The CDR3 loop is CASSVGSSYNSPLHF. The CDR3 nucleotides are TGTGCCAGCAGCGTAGGGAGCTCCTATAATTCACCCCTCCACTTT. The chain has TRBV9 and TRBJ1-6; D gene unclear. Germline V gene lookup returns CDR1 SGDLS and CDR2 YYNGEE. With 0 bases removed from V and 0 bases from J, the gap between germline ends came to 4 bases. The CDR3 extends over 15 amino acids. The full variable domain, rest sourced from reference TRBV9 and TRBJ1-6, is DSGVTQTPKHLITATGQRVTLRCSPRSGDLSVYWYQQSLDQGLQFLIQYYNGEERAKGNILERFSAQQFPDLHSELNLSSLELGDSALYFCASSVGSSYNSPLHFGNGTRLTVT.

The rearrangement links TRBV5-1 to TRBJ2-3; 9 positions agree with TRBD2. The CDR3 has 17 amino acids. Germline CDR1 reads SGHRS; CDR2 reads YFSETQ. Germline trimming cut 3 bases from V and 4 bases from J; bases unmatched to any gene: 12. The chain's CDR3 is CASSSGAGGPIADTQYF. The DNA of the CDR3 is TGCGCCAGCAGCTCCGGGGCGGGGGGGCCCATAGCAGATACGCAGTATTTT.

A single count supports this clone. This sequence joins TRBV7-8 and TRBJ2-1; a weak D match, TRBD2 (6 bases). Germline V gives CDR1 SGHVS, CDR2 FQNEAQ. The CDR3 totals 14 residues. The germline V and J ends were trimmed by 7 bases and 4 bases, with 14 bases remaining between them. The CDR3 here is CASTLRGTYNEQFF. DNA of the CDR3: TGTGCCAGCACCCTTAGAGGGACTTACAATGAGCAGTTCTTC.

The CDR3 sequence: CASSPTGSRAYEQYF. In nucleotides, the CDR3 is TGTGCCAGCAGTCCCACAGGGAGCAGGGCCTACGAGCAGTACTTC. This rearrangement joins TRBV27 to TRBJ2-7; D possibly corresponds to TRBD1 (6 bases). Trimming stripped 5 bases from V and 2 bases from J, with 16 bases between. Germline V CDR1 and CDR2: MNHEY, SMNVEV (reference sequence). The CDR3 length is 15 residues.

The CDR3 DNA reads as TGTGCCAGCAGCCCGCAGTTAACAGCGGGGTCCCGGACCCAGTACTTC. Amino acid sequence: CASSPQLTAGSRTQYF. The chain combines TRBV9 with TRBJ2-5; 7 bases match TRBD2. The germline CDR1 and CDR2 sequences are SGDLS and YYNGEE. With V trimmed by 4 bases and J by 7 bases, 16 bases remained unmatched. The CDR3 extends over 16 amino acids. Full variable domain (missing parts from reference TRBV9 and TRBJ2-5): DSGVTQTPKHLITATGQRVTLRCSPRSGDLSVYWYQQSLDQGLQFLIQYYNGEERAKGNILERFSAQQFPDLHSELNLSSLELGDSALYFCASSPQLTAGSRTQYFGPGTRLLVL.

The genes are TRBV10-2 and TRBJ1-1; 9 bases match TRBD1. The CDR3 is made up of 13 amino acids. Germline CDR1 reads WSHSY; CDR2 reads SAAADI. The J segment lost 4 bases and the V segment lost 8 bases, leaving 5 bases of the junction unmatched. CDR3 sequence: CASAGQGFTEAFF. The CDR3 region has the DNA TGCGCCAGCGCCGGACAGGGGTTCACTGAAGCTTTCTTT.

The chain couples TRBV19 to TRBJ2-1, with a tentative D call TRBD2 (5 bases). V gave up 3 bases and J gave up 0 bases, with 12 bases separating them. The length of the CDR3 is 16 residues. CDR1 LNHDA and CDR2 SQIVND come from the germline V gene (reference sequence). The CDR3 region has the DNA TGTGCCAGTAGTATTGCGGGCTTTGGCTCCTACAATGAGCAGTTCTTC. Amino acids: CASSIAGFGSYNEQFF. Supplemented by reference TRBV19 and TRBJ2-1, the full variable domain reads DGGITQSPKYLFRKEGQNVTLSCEQNLNHDAMYWYRQDPGQGLRLIYYSQIVNDFQKGDIAEGYSVSREKKESFPLTVTSAQKNPTAFYLCASSIAGFGSYNEQFFGPGTRLTVL.

The sample holds a few counts of this clone. Other DNA variants within this sample encode the same CDR3. CDR3 sequence reads: CASSVDGAGQPQHF. The DNA for the CDR3 is TGTGCCAGCAGCGTTGACGGCGCCGGGCAGCCCCAGCATTTT. The chain recombines TRBV9 with TRBJ1-5; D ambiguous. CDR1 and CDR2 (germline): SGDLS, YYNGEE. The CDR3 contains 14 residues. V shed 2 bases and J shed 7 bases, with 13 bases lying between them.

The chain employs TRBV5-1 and TRBJ2-2, with TRBD1 matching over 7 bases. Germline CDR1 reads SGHRS; CDR2 reads YFSETQ. V shed 0 bases, J shed 3 bases, and the junction held 2 bases outside the gene matches. The CDR3 is 15 amino acids. The CDR3 nucleotides are TGCGCCAGCAGCTTGGGGCAGGGGGACACCGGGGAGCTGTTTTTT. As protein: CASSLGQGDTGELFF.

This CDR3 is CASSPSHNQPQHF. In DNA, the CDR3 is TGTGCCAGTAGTCCATCCCACAATCAGCCCCAGCATTTT. The chain uses TRBV19 and TRBJ1-5; D unclear. V was shortened by 5 bases and J by 3 bases, with 8 bases between the two germline ends. This CDR3 is built from 13 residues. Germline CDR1 reads LNHDA; CDR2 reads SQIVND (reference sequence).

This clone occurred once. The chain is built from TRBV5-1 and TRBJ1-1, with a possible D match to TRBD1 (6 bases). From germline, CDR1 is SGHRS and CDR2 YFSETQ. V lost 0 bases, J lost 11 bases, and 11 bases lay in between. This CDR3 is 12 amino acids long. This chain's CDR3 is CASSLGTEGAFF. CDR3 DNA: TGCGCCAGCAGCTTGGGGACAGAAGGGGCTTTCTTT.

This clone was detected only once. Written as DNA, the CDR3 is TGTGCCAGCTCACCAAAGTACGGGATGAACACTGAAGCTTTCTTT. As protein: CASSPKYGMNTEAFF. The chain has TRBV18 and TRBJ1-1; D unresolved. Germline V gene data show CDR1 as KGHSH and CDR2 as LQKENI. CDR3 length: 15 amino acids. Deletions cut 2 bases from V and 0 bases from J, with 10 bases between. Full variable domain (missing parts from reference TRBV18 and TRBJ1-1): NAGVMQNPRHLVRRRGQEARLRCSPMKGHSHVYWYRQLPEEGLKFMVYLQKENIIDESGMPKERFSAEFPKEGPSILRIQQVVRGDSAAYFCASSPKYGMNTEAFFGQGTRLTVV.